A single sample gave rise to the 22 T cell receptor beta chains below, sequenced in a study of breast tumors, draining lymph nodes, adjacent tissues. Axillary draining lymph nodes of breast cancer patients supplied the node samples. TCRdb analysed the multiplex PCR reads with MiXCR anew, one entry per CDR3 protein. The table has around 230,000 distinct CDR3 sequences, less than 40% seen once; the top ten hold 1.1% to 1.5%. The sequencing sample was made of axillary lymph node tissue. These receptors were taken from a female donor with breast cancer. Some clones in this sample may be carry-over from other donors' samples.

The J gene is TRBJ2-7, the V gene TRBV5-1, with 8 bases identical to TRBD2. The V gene's germline CDR1 is SGHRS and CDR2 YFSETQ. V shed 3 bases and J 4 bases; nucleotides not matched to a gene: 6. The CDR3 loop spans 14 amino acids. The chain's CDR3 is CASSWSGSSYEQYF. CDR3 DNA sequence: TGCGCCAGCAGCTGGAGCGGGAGTTCTTACGAGCAGTACTTC.

Many counts were recorded for this clonotype. The DNA for the CDR3 is TGCGCCAGCAGCCTTAGCGGGATGAACACCGGGGAGCTGTTTTTT. It yields the protein CASSLSGMNTGELFF. This chain uses TRBV4-1 with TRBJ2-2; TRBD2 agrees at 8 bases. The length of the CDR3 is 15 residues. Germline values: CDR1 MGHRA, CDR2 YSYEKL. V lost 4 bases to trimming and J lost 1 base; unmatched junction nucleotides: 2.

This clonotype appeared many times. This chain joins TRBV28 and TRBJ1-5; TRBD1 might be the D (5 bases). Looked up from germline, CDR1 is MDHEN and CDR2 is SYDVKM. Trimming shortened V by 7 bases and J by 5 bases, and 18 bases separated the two germline ends. The CDR3 is 15 amino acids. CDR3 amino acids: CASKGAQGAHQPQHF. The CDR3 nucleotides are TGTGCCAGCAAGGGAGCGCAGGGAGCCCATCAGCCCCAGCATTTT.

This clonotype was detected ten times or more. The chain links TRBV6-6 to TRBJ2-5, with 7 bases fitting TRBD1. CDR1 MNHNY and CDR2 SVGAGI come from the germline V gene (reference sequence). The CDR3 covers 15 residues. V lost 0 bases and J lost 5; bases outside the gene matches: 6. The CDR3 spells CASSYSGQLRETQYF. The CDR3 nucleotides read TGTGCCAGCAGTTACTCGGGACAGCTAAGGGAGACCCAGTACTTC.

This clonotype was recorded a few times. The rearrangement links TRBV18 to TRBJ2-1; D possibly corresponds to TRBD1 (5 bases). The CDR3 consists of 15 residues. The V and J ends lost 2 bases and 8 bases respectively, with 16 bases between them. Germline V gives CDR1 KGHSH, CDR2 LQKENI. CDR3 bases: TGTGCCAGCTCACCAAGGGGCAAAGGGGCCTATGAGCAGTTCTTC. Translating it yields CASSPRGKGAYEQFF.

This clonotype appeared many times. The chain joins TRBV11-2 to TRBJ2-1; the D gene is possibly TRBD2 (5 bases). Germline CDR1 SGHAT, CDR2 FQNNGV. Deletions cut 1 base from V and 0 bases from J, with 7 bases between. This CDR3 is built from 15 residues. The CDR3 region is CASSLVTSSYNEQFF. The DNA for the CDR3 is TGTGCCAGCAGCTTAGTCACTAGCTCCTACAATGAGCAGTTCTTC.

This clonotype was recorded at least ten times. V usage is TRBV10-3 and J usage is TRBJ2-1; 8 bases fit TRBD2. Germline assignment: CDR1 ENHRY and CDR2 SYGVKD. The CDR3 has 14 residues. V was pared by 2 bases and J by 8 bases, with 5 bases of the junction left unmatched. CDR3 bases: TGTGCCATCAGTGAGCGGGAGGGCCTGGATGAGCAGTTCTTC. Its translation is CAISEREGLDEQFF.

About this clonotype: The junction and the germline gene differ at one end; a read error may be behind it. Here the CDR3 DNA reads TGTGCCAGCAGTCACTCGGGGTTTCGGCAGTACTTC. It encodes CASSHSGFRQYF. V and J are TRBV6-2 or TRBV6-3 and TRBJ2-7, with D possibly matching TRBD2 (5 bases). Germline loops: CDR1 MNHEY, CDR2 SVGEGT. The CDR3 loop spans 12 amino acids.

This clonotype was seen ten or more times. This chain links TRBV11-2 with TRBJ2-7; 13 bases are a match to TRBD2. Germline V gene lookup returns CDR1 SGHAT and CDR2 FQNNGV. CDR3 length: 14 amino acids. Trimming at V came to 5 bases and at J to 6 bases, leaving 4 bases not matched to a gene. This chain's CDR3 is CASSQLAGGPEQYF. The DNA of the CDR3 is TGTGCCAGCAGCCAACTAGCGGGAGGGCCCGAGCAGTACTTC.

At least ten counts were recorded for this clonotype. The V and J genes are TRBV20-1 and TRBJ2-7; 11 bases agree with TRBD2. Trimming removed 6 bases from V and 4 bases from J; junction bases left unmatched: 5. The CDR3 loop spans 13 amino acids. Germline V gene lookup returns CDR1 DFQATT and CDR2 SNEGSKA (reference sequence). The CDR3 region is CSAPTSGKYEQYF. CDR3 DNA: TGCAGTGCACCGACTAGCGGGAAATACGAGCAGTACTTC.

The count of this clonotype is one. V gene TRBV6-1 combines with J gene TRBJ2-7; TRBD2 agrees at 10 bases. The J segment lost 0 bases and the V segment lost 5 bases, leaving 16 bases of the junction unmatched. The CDR3 is 19 residues long. Germline CDR1 and CDR2: MNHNS and SASEGT. The CDR3 DNA follows: TGTGCCAGCAGTCAAATCAGGCTAGCGGGAGTGGGGAACTCCTACGAGCAGTACTTC. Its protein product is CASSQIRLAGVGNSYEQYF.

This clonotype was observed a few times. A much larger clonotype is one base distant, so this may be a read error. The chain recombines TRBV20-1 with TRBJ2-2, with 8 bases identical to TRBD2. Germline V gives CDR1 DFQATT, CDR2 SNEGSKA (reference sequence). J gave up 4 bases and V 0 bases, and 7 bases lay outside the gene matches. This CDR3 region has 16 residues. The CDR3 region has the DNA TGCAGTGCTAGAGATTTTACTAGCGGTACCACCGGGGAGCTGTTTTTT. Translated, it gives CSARDFTSGTTGELFF.

This clonotype was found once. Mismatch with germline at one junction end may stem from a read error. The J gene is TRBJ2-7, the V gene TRBV7-9; D is uncertain. The germline gives CDR1 SEHNR, CDR2 FQNEAQ (reference sequence). There are 13 residues in the CDR3. This chain's CDR3 is CASSSVNLYGQYF. Here the CDR3 DNA reads TGTGCCAGCAGCTCAGTAAATCTCTACGGGCAGTACTTC.

This chain joins TRBV2 and TRBJ1-1, with D unclear. The V end lost 2 bases, the J end lost 5 bases, and 3 bases lay between the germline ends. Germline lookup yields CDR1 SNHLY and CDR2 FYNNEI. This CDR3 region has 11 residues. The CDR3 is CASSEWTEAFF. DNA of the CDR3: TGTGCCAGCAGTGAATGGACTGAAGCTTTCTTT.

The chain has TRBV7-3 and TRBJ1-1; D might be TRBD1 (6 bases). This CDR3 contains 15 residues. Trimming left V 5 bases short and J 5 bases short, with 18 bases between. From germline, CDR1 is SGHTA and CDR2 FQGTGA. The CDR3, as DNA: TGTGCCAGCAGCCCCACTGGGGGCGGAGAAACTGAAGCTTTCTTT. Its translation is CASSPTGGGETEAFF.

This clonotype showed up many times. V and J are TRBV11-2 and TRBJ1-2; D remains ambiguous. The CDR3 is made up of 15 amino acids. V gave up 1 base and J gave up 2 bases, with 11 bases separating them. The germline V gene has CDR1 SGHAT and CDR2 FQNNGV. CDR3 in amino acids: CASSLVGAGNYGYTF. CDR3 DNA sequence: TGTGCCAGCAGCTTAGTCGGTGCGGGCAACTATGGCTACACCTTC.

This clonotype was counted at least ten times. The V and J genes are TRBV11-3 and TRBJ2-1; D is possibly TRBD2 (6 bases). Germline V lookup: CDR1 SGHNT, CDR2 YENEEA. This CDR3 is 15 amino acids long. V dropped 1 base and J dropped 6 bases, with 13 bases sitting between them. CDR3 protein: CASSLGPTSSNEQFF. CDR3 DNA: TGTGCCAGCAGCTTAGGCCCAACTAGCAGCAATGAGCAGTTCTTC.

The chain has TRBV29-1 and TRBJ2-7, with 10 nucleotides matching TRBD2. The CDR3 is 14 amino acids. Germline loops: CDR1 SQVTM, CDR2 ANQGSEA. After removal of 6 bases from V and 4 bases from J, the junction contained 9 bases not matched to a gene. CDR3 nucleotide sequence: TGCAGCGTCTCGTCAGCGGGAGGGCGGTACGAGCAGTACTTC. Translated: CSVSSAGGRYEQYF.

This clonotype showed up many times. The chain employs TRBV19 and TRBJ2-1, with 7 nucleotides matching TRBD2. The germline CDR1 and CDR2 sequences are LNHDA and SQIVND (reference sequence). The CDR3 covers 15 residues. With 5 bases clipped from V and 4 bases from J, the junction kept 8 bases outside the gene matches. CDR3 bases: TGTGCCAGTAGTGTCCTCGGGACTATGTACAATGAGCAGTTCTTC. It translates to CASSVLGTMYNEQFF.

This clonotype showed up many times. This chain connects TRBV7-2 to TRBJ2-7, with D hard to call. CDR3 length equals 14 residues. Germline CDR1 and CDR2: SGHTA and FQGNSA. V shed 2 bases and J shed 3 bases, with 11 bases lying between them. This CDR3 reads CASSLQAGNYEQYF. The CDR3 bases are TGTGCCAGCAGCTTACAGGCAGGCAACTACGAGCAGTACTTC.

This clonotype was seen repeatedly, ten times or more. CDR3 loop: CSARVAGGPRYEQYF. CDR3 DNA: TGCAGTGCTAGAGTAGCGGGAGGGCCACGGTACGAGCAGTACTTC. The chain employs TRBV20-1 and TRBJ2-7; 11 nucleotides match TRBD2. The V gene end was trimmed by 1 base and the J gene end by 4 bases; junction bases not matched to a gene: 6. Looked up from germline, CDR1 is DFQATT and CDR2 is SNEGSKA (reference sequence). This CDR3 spans 15 amino acids.

The table lists this clonotype with many counts. The gene calls are TRBV5-1 and TRBJ2-1; D is possibly TRBD1 (5 bases). The V and J ends lost 0 bases and 7 bases respectively, with 11 bases between them. The CDR3 sequence is 14 residues long. Germline assignment: CDR1 SGHRS and CDR2 YFSETQ. This CDR3 is CASSLVRAINEQFF. CDR3 nucleotides: TGCGCCAGCAGCTTGGTCAGGGCGATTAATGAGCAGTTCTTC.